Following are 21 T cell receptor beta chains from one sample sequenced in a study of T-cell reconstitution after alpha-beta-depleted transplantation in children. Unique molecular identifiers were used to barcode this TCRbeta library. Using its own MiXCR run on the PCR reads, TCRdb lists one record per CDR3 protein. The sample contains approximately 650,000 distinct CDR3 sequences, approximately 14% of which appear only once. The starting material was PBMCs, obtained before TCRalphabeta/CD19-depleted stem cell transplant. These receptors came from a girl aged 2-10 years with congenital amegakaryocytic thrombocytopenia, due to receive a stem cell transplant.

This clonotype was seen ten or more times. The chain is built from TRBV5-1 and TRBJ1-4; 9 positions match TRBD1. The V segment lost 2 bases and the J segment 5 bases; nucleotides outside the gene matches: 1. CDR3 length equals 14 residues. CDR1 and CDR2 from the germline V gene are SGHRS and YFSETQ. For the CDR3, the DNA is TGCGCCAGCAGCTTAGGACAGGGGAATGAAAAACTGTTTTTT. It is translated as CASSLGQGNEKLFF.

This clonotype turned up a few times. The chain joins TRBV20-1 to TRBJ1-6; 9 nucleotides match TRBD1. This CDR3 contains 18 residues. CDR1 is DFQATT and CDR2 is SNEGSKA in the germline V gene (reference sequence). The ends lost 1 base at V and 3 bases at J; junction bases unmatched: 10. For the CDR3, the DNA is TGCAGTGCTAGAGGTTCCGGGACAGGGTTCTTCTATAATTCACCCCTCCACTTT. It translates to CSARGSGTGFFYNSPLHF.

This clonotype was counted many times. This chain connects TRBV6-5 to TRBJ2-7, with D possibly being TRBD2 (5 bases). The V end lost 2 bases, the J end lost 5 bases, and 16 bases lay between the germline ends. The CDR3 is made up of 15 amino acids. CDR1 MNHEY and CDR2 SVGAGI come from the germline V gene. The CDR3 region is CASSYRTGMIDEQYF. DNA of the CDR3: TGTGCCAGCAGTTACCGGACTGGGATGATCGACGAGCAGTACTTC.

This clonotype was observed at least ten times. The CDR3 sequence is CASSYNSGETDTQYF. The CDR3 DNA reads TGCGCCAGCAGCTACAATTCGGGGGAAACAGATACGCAGTATTTT. The chain carries TRBV5-1 and TRBJ2-3; D perhaps matches TRBD2 (6 bases). The germline V gene encodes CDR1 SGHRS and CDR2 YFSETQ. There are 15 residues in the CDR3. The V end lost 3 bases, the J end lost 3 bases, and 14 bases lay between the germline ends.

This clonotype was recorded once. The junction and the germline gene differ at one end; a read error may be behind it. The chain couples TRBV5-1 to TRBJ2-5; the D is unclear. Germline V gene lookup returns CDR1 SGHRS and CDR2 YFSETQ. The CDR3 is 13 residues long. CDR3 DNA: TGCGCCGGCAGCTTTCCGTACCAAGAGACCCAGTACTTC. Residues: CAGSFPYQETQYF.

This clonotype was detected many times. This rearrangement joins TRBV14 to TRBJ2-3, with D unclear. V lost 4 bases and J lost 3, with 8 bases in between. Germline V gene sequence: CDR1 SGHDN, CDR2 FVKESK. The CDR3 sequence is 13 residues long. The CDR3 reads CASSPELTDTQYF. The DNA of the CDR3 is TGTGCCAGCAGCCCGGAGCTAACAGATACGCAGTATTTT.

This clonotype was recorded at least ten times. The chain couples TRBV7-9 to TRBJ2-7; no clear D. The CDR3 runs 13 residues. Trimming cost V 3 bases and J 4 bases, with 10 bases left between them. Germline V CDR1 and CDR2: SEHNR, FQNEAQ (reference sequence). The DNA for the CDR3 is TGTGCCAGCAGCTTCATAACAGCTTACGAGCAGTACTTC. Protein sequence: CASSFITAYEQYF.

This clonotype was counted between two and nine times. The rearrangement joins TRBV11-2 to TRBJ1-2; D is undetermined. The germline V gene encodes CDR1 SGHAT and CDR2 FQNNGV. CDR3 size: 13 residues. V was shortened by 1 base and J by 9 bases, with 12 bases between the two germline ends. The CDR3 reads CASSLAGPRSYTF. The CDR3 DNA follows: TGTGCCAGCAGCTTAGCCGGGCCTCGAAGCTACACCTTC.

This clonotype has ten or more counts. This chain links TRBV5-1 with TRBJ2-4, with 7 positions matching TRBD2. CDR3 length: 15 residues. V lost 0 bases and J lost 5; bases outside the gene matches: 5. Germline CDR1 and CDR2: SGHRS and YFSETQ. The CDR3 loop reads CASSLAREHQNIQYF. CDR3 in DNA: TGCGCCAGCAGCTTGGCGCGGGAGCATCAAAACATTCAGTACTTC.

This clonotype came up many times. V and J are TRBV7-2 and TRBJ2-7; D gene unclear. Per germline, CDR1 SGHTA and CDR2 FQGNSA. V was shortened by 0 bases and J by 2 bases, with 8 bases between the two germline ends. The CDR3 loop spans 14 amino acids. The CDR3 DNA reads TGTGCCAGCAGCTTAGCTGGAGCCACCTACGAGCAGTACTTC. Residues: CASSLAGATYEQYF.

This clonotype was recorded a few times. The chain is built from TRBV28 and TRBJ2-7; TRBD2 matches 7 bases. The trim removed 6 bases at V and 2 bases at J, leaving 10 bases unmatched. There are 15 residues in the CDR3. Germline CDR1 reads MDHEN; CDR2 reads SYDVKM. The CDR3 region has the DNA TGTGCCAGCAGCAGACCAGCGGGAATGACCTACGAGCAGTACTTC. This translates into CASSRPAGMTYEQYF.

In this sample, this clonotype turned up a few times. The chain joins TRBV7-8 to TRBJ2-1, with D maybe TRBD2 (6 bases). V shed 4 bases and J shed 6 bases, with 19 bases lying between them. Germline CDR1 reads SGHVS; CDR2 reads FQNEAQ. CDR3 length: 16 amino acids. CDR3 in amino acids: CASSWESWPAGNEQFF. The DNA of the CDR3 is TGTGCCAGCAGCTGGGAATCTTGGCCAGCGGGCAATGAGCAGTTCTTC.

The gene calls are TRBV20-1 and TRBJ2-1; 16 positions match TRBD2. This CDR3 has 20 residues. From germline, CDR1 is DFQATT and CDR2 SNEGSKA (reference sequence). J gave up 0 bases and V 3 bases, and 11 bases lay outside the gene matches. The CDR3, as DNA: TGCAGTGCTAGGCAAGTTCCGGGACTAGCGGGAGGGAGCTCCTACAATGAGCAGTTCTTC. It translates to CSARQVPGLAGGSSYNEQFF.

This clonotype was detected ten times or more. This chain's CDR3 is CASSLVIAGQGAYEQFF. CDR3 coding DNA: TGCGCCAGCAGCTTGGTAATTGCGGGACAGGGGGCTTATGAGCAGTTCTTC. This chain uses TRBV5-1 with TRBJ2-1; 12 bases map to TRBD1. Trimming removed 0 bases from V and 8 bases from J; junction bases left unmatched: 9. The germline gives CDR1 SGHRS, CDR2 YFSETQ. This CDR3 comprises 17 residues. The full variable domain, in which reference TRBV5-1 and TRBJ2-1 provide the parts outside the CDR3, is KAGVTQTPRYLIKTRGQQVTLSCSPISGHRSVSWYQQTPGQGLQFLFEYFSETQRNKGNFPGRFSGRQFSNSRSEMNVSTLELGDSALYLCASSLVIAGQGAYEQFFGPGTRLTVL.

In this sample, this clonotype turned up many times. CDR3 amino acids: CSVEVGAYEQYF. The CDR3 nucleotides read TGCAGCGTTGAAGTAGGTGCCTACGAGCAGTACTTC. The rearrangement joins TRBV29-1 to TRBJ2-7; no clear D gene. V lost 1 base, J lost 2 bases, and 6 bases lay in between. The CDR3 totals 12 residues. In germline, CDR1 is SQVTM, CDR2 ANQGSEA.

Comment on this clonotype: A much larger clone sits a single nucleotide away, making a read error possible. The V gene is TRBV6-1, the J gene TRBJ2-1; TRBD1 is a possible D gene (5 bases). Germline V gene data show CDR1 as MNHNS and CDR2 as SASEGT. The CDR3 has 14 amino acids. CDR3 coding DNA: TGTGCCAGAAGTGATCAGGGCATAAGTAATGAGCAGTTCTTC. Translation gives CARSDQGISNEQFF.

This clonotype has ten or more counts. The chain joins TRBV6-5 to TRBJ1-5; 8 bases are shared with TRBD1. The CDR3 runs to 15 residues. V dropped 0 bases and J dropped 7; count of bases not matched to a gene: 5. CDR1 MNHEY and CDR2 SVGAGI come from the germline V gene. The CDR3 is CASSYSAGGGQPQHF. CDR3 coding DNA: TGTGCCAGCAGTTACTCGGCAGGGGGCGGGCAGCCCCAGCATTTT.

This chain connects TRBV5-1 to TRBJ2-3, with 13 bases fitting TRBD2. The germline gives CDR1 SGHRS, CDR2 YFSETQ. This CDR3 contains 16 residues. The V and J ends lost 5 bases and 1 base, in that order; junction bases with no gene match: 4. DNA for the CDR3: TGCGCCAGCAGATATGGACTAGCGGGAGGCACAGATACGCAGTATTTT. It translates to CASRYGLAGGTDTQYF.

CDR3 nucleotides: TGTGCCAGCAGCCCGGGGAGGTTCAGCGGGAGGCCTCCAAGCAATGAGCAGTTCTTC. Protein product: CASSPGRFSGRPPSNEQFF. The rearrangement links TRBV11-2 to TRBJ2-1; 9 bases map to TRBD2. V dropped 5 bases and J dropped 6; count of bases not matched to a gene: 20. Germline values: CDR1 SGHAT, CDR2 FQNNGV. The CDR3 length is 19 residues.

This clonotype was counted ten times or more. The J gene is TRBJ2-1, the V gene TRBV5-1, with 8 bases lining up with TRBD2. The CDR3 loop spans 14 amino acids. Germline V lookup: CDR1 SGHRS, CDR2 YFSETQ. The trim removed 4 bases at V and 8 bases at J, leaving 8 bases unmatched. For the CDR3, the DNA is TGCGCCAGCAGCGAAGGACTAGCAGCCGATGAGCAGTTCTTC. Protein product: CASSEGLAADEQFF.

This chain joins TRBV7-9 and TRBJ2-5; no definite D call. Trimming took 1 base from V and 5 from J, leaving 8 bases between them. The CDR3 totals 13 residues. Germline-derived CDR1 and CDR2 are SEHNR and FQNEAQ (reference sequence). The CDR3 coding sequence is TGTGCCAGCAGCTTAGACCCGTTGGAGACCCAGTACTTC. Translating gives CASSLDPLETQYF.